The present T cell receptor beta chain was sequenced within a study of blood T cells in healthy people across ages. The sample holds a few counts of this clonotype. The CDR3 is 23 amino acids. V was pared by 2 bases and J by 1 base, with 33 bases between. CDR1 is SGHTA, CDR2 FQGTGA, per germline. Primed by a sample-barcoded 5' primer and a J-beta primer mix, a second PCR proceeded for about 6 to 12 cycles. TCRdb reprocessed the 5' RACE reads via MiXCR and lists one record per CDR3 protein. The table lists 790,000 or so distinct CDR3 sequences, about 56% of them singletons, with roughly 24% in the top ten.

Sequencing was carried out using blood. V gene TRBV7-3 combines with J gene TRBJ2-1; possibly TRBD1 or TRBD2 for D (5 bases each). The clonotype was recovered from a man aged 35-49 years in good health. CDR3: CASSLVRWALGVLGCKSYNEQFF. CDR3 in DNA: TGTGCCAGCAGCTTAGTCCGATGGGCTTTGGGGGTCCTGGGTTGTAAGTCCTACAATGAGCAGTTCTTC.